Here is one T cell receptor (beta chain) with its context. No antigen is known for it. The source of the sample is a study of shared clonotypes between healthy human individuals. Only in-frame clones appear in the TCRdb table, and some are missing; sequencing was by immunoSEQ multiplex PCR. The sample lists roughly 320,000 clones, roughly 84% occurring once. Study outcomes and limitations: Memory subsets generally showed lower estimated richness than naive subsets.

Looked up from germline, CDR1 is SGHRS and CDR2 is YFSETQ. V was shortened by 4 bases and J by 7 bases, with 14 bases between the two germline ends. The CDR3 is made up of 13 amino acids. The chain joins TRBV5-1 to TRBJ1-1, with unresolved D. Sequencing used memory CD8+ T cells sorted from blood. Subset described: CD45RO+ cells pooled with CCR7-negative TemRA cells. This sequence originates from a man between 18 and 35 years old in good health. CDR3 coding DNA: TGCGCCAGCAGCGGTACAACAAACCTTGAAGCTTTCTTT. This encodes CASSGTTNLEAFF.